These 22 T cell receptor beta chains share one sample of origin, sequenced in a study of vaccination effects on CD4 cells after COVID-19. Repertoires were generated with immunoSEQ multiplex PCR, while TCRdb's copy carries only in-frame clones and drops some. In the table there are about 41,000 clones, about two thirds of which are singletons. Antigen-specific CD4+ T cells were expanded (with viral peptide pools) by the ViraFEST assay ahead of sequencing. Subsequent to less than 13 days of culture, CD4+ T cells were isolated. Absence of prior SARS-CoV-2 infection characterized the vaccine recipients, who showed negative nucleocapsid antibodies. These receptors' targets are unknown. The specimen was CD4+ T cells from PBMCs cultured with HCoV-OC43 spike peptides, collected before COVID-19 vaccination. Regarding subset: HCoV-OC43 spike overlapping peptide pool stimulation. These receptors were taken from a human donor who received a COVID-19 vaccine.

CDR3: CASSVTYNSPLHF. CDR3 in DNA: TGTGCCAGCAGCGTAACCTATAATTCACCCCTCCACTTT. This chain connects TRBV12-3 or TRBV12-4 to TRBJ1-6; D remains ambiguous. The CDR3 sequence is 13 residues long. V lost 6 bases, J lost 2 bases, and 5 bases lay in between.

Within the sample, this clone is medium-sized (0.01 to 0.1%). The gene calls are TRBV11-2 and TRBJ2-5; D is ambiguous. With 2 bases removed from V and 3 bases from J, the gap between germline ends came to 10 bases. Per the germline V gene, CDR1 is SGHAT and CDR2 is FQNNGV. The CDR3 contains 14 residues. The CDR3 reads CASSLSLGKETQYF. DNA for the CDR3: TGTGCCAGCAGCTTATCGTTGGGGAAAGAGACCCAGTACTTC.

V usage is TRBV5-8 and J usage is TRBJ2-7; a weak D match, TRBD2 (6 bases). Germline V gives CDR1 SGHTS, CDR2 YDEGEE. The germline V and J ends were trimmed by 0 bases and 0 bases, with 10 bases remaining between them. This CDR3 comprises 15 residues. CDR3 sequence reads: CASSLVGGSSYEQYF. CDR3 coding DNA: TGTGCCAGCAGCTTGGTCGGGGGATCCTCCTACGAGCAGTACTTC.

This clone is a singleton in its sample. V usage is TRBV4-1 and J usage is TRBJ2-1; 11 bases match TRBD2. The CDR3 totals 15 residues. CDR1 and CDR2 (germline): MGHRA, YSYEKL. V was pared by 1 base and J by 7 bases, with 3 bases of the junction left unmatched. As DNA, the CDR3 is TGCGCCAGCAGCCAAGTCGGGACTAGCGGAAATGAGCAGTTCTTC. Its protein product is CASSQVGTSGNEQFF.

This clone was found once. This sequence joins TRBV7-8 and TRBJ2-5; 9 bases are a match to TRBD1. The CDR3 loop spans 16 amino acids. With 0 bases clipped from V and 2 bases from J, the junction kept 4 bases outside the gene matches. Looked up from germline, CDR1 is SGHVS and CDR2 is FQNEAQ. CDR3 in amino acids: CASSLADRGGQETQYF. CDR3 coding DNA: TGTGCCAGCAGCTTAGCGGACAGGGGCGGGCAAGAGACCCAGTACTTC. The entire variable domain, with the rest obtained from reference TRBV7-8 and TRBJ2-5, is as follows: GAGVSQSPRYKVAKRGQDVALRCDPISGHVSLFWYQQALGQGPEFLTYFQNEAQLDKSGLPSDRFFAERPEGSVSTLKIQRTQQEDSAVYLCASSLADRGGQETQYFGPGTRLLVL.

The gene calls are TRBV28 and TRBJ1-3; possibly TRBD1 for D (6 bases). This CDR3 spans 12 amino acids. Germline-derived CDR1 and CDR2 are MDHEN and SYDVKM. V was trimmed by 10 bases and J by 9 bases, leaving 16 bases between them. The CDR3 coding sequence is TGTGCCACCACCTCAGGGGCCGGCACCATATATTTT. Protein: CATTSGAGTIYF.

This clone was seen more than once but under ten times. The rearrangement links TRBV21-1 to TRBJ1-2. TRBV21-1 is listed as a pseudogene. This CDR3 contains 14 residues. CDR3 region: CASSKSGASYGYTF. In nucleotides, the CDR3 is TGTGCCAGCAGCAAATCCGGGGCAAGCTATGGCTACACCTTC.

The rearrangement uses TRBV5-1 and TRBJ1-2; the D is unclear. The CDR3 spans 14 residues. The ends were cut back, 4 bases at V and 3 bases at J, with 13 bases in the middle. Germline V gene lookup returns CDR1 SGHRS and CDR2 YFSETQ. CDR3 amino acids: CASSPASRDYGYTF. The CDR3 nucleotides read TGCGCCAGCAGCCCAGCCTCTCGGGACTATGGCTACACCTTC.

The rearrangement links TRBV6-2 or TRBV6-3 to TRBJ2-5; D unresolved. Looked up from germline, CDR1 is MNHEY and CDR2 is SVGEGT. This CDR3 has 12 amino acids. The V and J ends lost 4 bases and 5 bases respectively, with 8 bases between them. The CDR3 loop is CASSSPTETQYF. The CDR3 DNA follows: TGTGCCAGCAGTTCGCCCACGGAGACCCAGTACTTC.

This clone appeared a few times. The chain uses TRBV30 and TRBJ1-2, with a tentative D call TRBD1 (6 bases). This CDR3 is 11 amino acids long. Germline V gives CDR1 GTSNPN, CDR2 SVGIG (reference sequence). Trimming shortened V by 5 bases and J by 8 bases, and 12 bases separated the two germline ends. CDR3 in amino acids: CAWAQGGGYTF. The CDR3 DNA reads TGTGCCTGGGCACAGGGTGGCGGCTACACCTTC. Complete variable domain (other parts from reference TRBV30 and TRBJ1-2): SQTIHQWPATLVQPVGSPLSLECTVEGTSNPNLYWYRQAAGRGLQLLFYSVGIGQISSEVPQNLSASRPQDRQFILSSKKLLLSDSGFYLCAWAQGGGYTFGSGTRLTVV.

The chain carries TRBV6-5 and TRBJ2-5, with 13 nucleotides matching TRBD2. V shed 6 bases and J 4 bases; nucleotides not matched to a gene: 5. The CDR3 runs to 15 residues. Germline V gene lookup returns CDR1 MNHEY and CDR2 SVGAGI. The CDR3 is CASSRRLAGGETQYF. CDR3 in DNA: TGTGCCAGCAGCCGCCGACTAGCGGGGGGAGAGACCCAGTACTTC.

This clone was counted once. The chain recombines TRBV6-6 with TRBJ1-2, with 7 bases matching TRBD1. The CDR3 covers 14 residues. Looked up from germline, CDR1 is MNHNY and CDR2 is SVGAGI (reference sequence). V gave up 2 bases and J gave up 6 bases; unmatched junction bases: 6. The CDR3 region has the DNA TGTGCCAGCAGTTACGGGACAGAAGCCAATGGCTACACCTTC. It codes for CASSYGTEANGYTF.

This clone was recorded a few times. The chain links TRBV13 to TRBJ1-1, with D unresolved. V shed 5 bases and J shed 2 bases, with 9 bases lying between them. Germline values: CDR1 PRHDT, CDR2 FYEKMQ (reference sequence). CDR3 length equals 13 residues. The CDR3 spells CASSRTDNTEAFF. The CDR3 DNA reads as TGTGCCAGCAGCCGGACGGACAACACTGAAGCTTTCTTT.

V gene TRBV7-6 combines with J gene TRBJ2-3, with TRBD1 matching over 8 bases. The CDR3 covers 15 residues. Germline values: CDR1 SGHVS, CDR2 FNYEAQ. V trimming: 0 bases; J trimming: 6 bases; junction bases outside the gene matches: 5. The CDR3 nucleotides are TGTGCCAGCAGCTTAGCGACAGGGGAGAGTGATACGCAGTATTTT. This codes for CASSLATGESDTQYF.

This chain's CDR3 is CASSPPQPQHF. The CDR3 DNA is TGTGCCAGCAGTCCCCCCCAGCCCCAGCATTTT. This chain joins TRBV28 and TRBJ1-5; no clear D. The CDR3 is 11 residues long. Trimming stripped 5 bases from V and 7 bases from J, with 6 bases between. Germline V gene lookup returns CDR1 MDHEN and CDR2 SYDVKM.

This clone was observed a handful of times. Other DNA sequences in this sample translate to the same CDR3. The chain is built from TRBV12-3 or TRBV12-4 and TRBJ1-2; perhaps TRBD1 as D (5 bases). V lost 5 bases and J 8 bases, leaving 9 bases between the germline ends. This CDR3 is built from 11 residues. CDR3 bases: TGTGCCAGCAGTCCGGGGCACGGCTACACCTTC. The encoded protein is CASSPGHGYTF.

The chain recombines TRBV28 with TRBJ1-5, with D perhaps TRBD1 (6 bases). This CDR3 has 15 residues. Trimming left V 8 bases short and J 0 bases short, with 14 bases between. Germline V gene sequence: CDR1 MDHEN, CDR2 SYDVKM. CDR3 DNA sequence: TGTGCCAGCCATCGCGGGACAATTAGCAATCAGCCCCAGCATTTT. It translates to CASHRGTISNQPQHF.

J is TRBJ2-3 and V is TRBV7-2; TRBD2 matches 15 bases. Germline V gives CDR1 SGHTA, CDR2 FQGNSA. This CDR3 contains 16 residues. The V and J ends lost 5 bases and 3 bases, in that order; junction bases with no gene match: 3. Here the CDR3 reads CASSRGTSGGTDTQYF. In nucleotides, the CDR3 is TGTGCCAGCAGCAGGGGGACTAGCGGGGGGACAGATACGCAGTATTTT.

CDR3 bases: TGTGCCAGCAGCGTAGGGACAGGGTGGGGGGAGACCCAGTACTTC. This sequence encodes CASSVGTGWGETQYF. This chain links TRBV9 with TRBJ2-5, with 8 bases aligning to TRBD1. The CDR3 spans 15 residues. From germline, CDR1 is SGDLS and CDR2 YYNGEE. Trimming took 0 bases from V and 5 from J; bases not matched to a gene: 6.

The rearrangement joins TRBV10-3 to TRBJ1-1; D gene uncertain. The ends were cut back, 10 bases at V and 0 bases at J, with 12 bases in the middle. The CDR3 contains 13 residues. Germline CDR1 reads ENHRY; CDR2 reads SYGVKD. In DNA, the CDR3 is TGTGCCACGAACCGGGATATGAACACTGAAGCTTTCTTT. As protein: CATNRDMNTEAFF.

The chain combines TRBV7-8 with TRBJ1-3, with a weak D call TRBD1 (6 bases). Trimming took 5 bases from V and 5 from J, leaving 19 bases between them. The CDR3 is 16 residues long. Per germline, CDR1 SGHVS and CDR2 FQNEAQ. For the CDR3, the DNA is TGTGCCAGCAGCGTCCCTTTTAGGGGGGGGCGAAACACCATATATTTT. It codes for CASSVPFRGGRNTIYF.

The chain carries TRBV6-1 and TRBJ2-7, with 8 bases identical to TRBD2. V lost 1 base and J lost 4; bases outside the gene matches: 6. This CDR3 is built from 15 residues. Germline V lookup: CDR1 MNHNS, CDR2 SASEGT. CDR3 sequence reads: CASSEEAGGWYEQYF. The CDR3 region has the DNA TGTGCCAGCAGTGAAGAGGCGGGAGGTTGGTACGAGCAGTACTTC.